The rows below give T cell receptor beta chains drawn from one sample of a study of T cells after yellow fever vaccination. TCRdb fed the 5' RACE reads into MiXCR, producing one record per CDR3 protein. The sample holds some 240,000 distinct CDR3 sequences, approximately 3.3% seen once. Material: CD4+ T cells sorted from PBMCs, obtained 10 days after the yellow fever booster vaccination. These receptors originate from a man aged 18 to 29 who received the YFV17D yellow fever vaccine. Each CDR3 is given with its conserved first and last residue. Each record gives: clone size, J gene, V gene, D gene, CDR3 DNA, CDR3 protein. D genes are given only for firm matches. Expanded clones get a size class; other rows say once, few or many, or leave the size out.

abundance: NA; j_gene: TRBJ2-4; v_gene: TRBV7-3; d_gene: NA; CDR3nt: TGTGCCAGCAGTCCGACAGGCTCCCTAGCCAAAAACATTCAGTACTTC; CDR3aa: CASSPTGSLAKNIQYF
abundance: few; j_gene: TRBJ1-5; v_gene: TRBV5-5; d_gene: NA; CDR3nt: TGTGCCAGCAGCCAACAGTTTAGCAATCAGCCCCAGCATTTT; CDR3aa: CASSQQFSNQPQHF
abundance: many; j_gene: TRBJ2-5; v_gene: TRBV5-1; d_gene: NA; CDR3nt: TGCGCCAGCAGCCATACTCGGCAAGAGACCCAGTACTTC; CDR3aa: CASSHTRQETQYF
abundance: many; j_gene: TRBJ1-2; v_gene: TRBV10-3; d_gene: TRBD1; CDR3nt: TGTGCCATCACCGGACAGGGGGTAATTGGCTACACCTTC; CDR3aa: CAITGQGVIGYTF
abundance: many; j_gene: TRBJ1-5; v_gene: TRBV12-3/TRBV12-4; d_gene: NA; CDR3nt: TGTGCCAGCAGTTCGTCCCCCGAAACTGCTCAGCCCCAGCATTTT; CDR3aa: CASSSSPETAQPQHF
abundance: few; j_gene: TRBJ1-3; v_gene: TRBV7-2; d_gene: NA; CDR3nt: TGTGCCAGCAGCCCCCCGGGACAAAGATCTGGAAACACCATATATTTT; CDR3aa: CASSPPGQRSGNTIYF
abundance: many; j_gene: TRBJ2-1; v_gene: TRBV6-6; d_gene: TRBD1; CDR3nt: TGTGCCAGCAGTACAGAAGGGTCGAGGGGGCGCGATGAGCAGTTCTTC; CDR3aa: CASSTEGSRGRDEQFF
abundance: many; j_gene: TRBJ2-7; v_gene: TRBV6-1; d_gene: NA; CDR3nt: TGTGCCAGCAGTGCGGGACGGATAGGCTCCTACGAGCAGTACTTC; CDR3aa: CASSAGRIGSYEQYF
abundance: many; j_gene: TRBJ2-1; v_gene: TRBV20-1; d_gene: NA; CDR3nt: TGCAGTGCTAGTATGACATACCAGCAGTTCTTC; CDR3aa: CSASMTYQQFF
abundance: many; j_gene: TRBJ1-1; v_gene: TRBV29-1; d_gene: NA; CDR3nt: TGCAGCGCGGAGGAAGGGGGGGCTTTCTTT; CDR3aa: CSAEEGGAFF
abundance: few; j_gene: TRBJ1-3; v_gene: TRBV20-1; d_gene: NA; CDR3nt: TGCAGTCTAAGGACAGATACCTCTGGAAACACCATATATTTT; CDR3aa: CSLRTDTSGNTIYF
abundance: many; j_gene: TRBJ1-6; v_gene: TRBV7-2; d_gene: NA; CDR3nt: TGTGCCAGCAGCCCCTTTTACGGGCCCCTCCACTTT; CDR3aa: CASSPFYGPLHF
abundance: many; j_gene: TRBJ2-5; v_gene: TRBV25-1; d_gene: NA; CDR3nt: TGTGCCAGCAGTGATTTAGGGGAGACCCAGTACTTC; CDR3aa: CASSDLGETQYF
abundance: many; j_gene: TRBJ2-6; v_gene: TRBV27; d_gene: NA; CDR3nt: TGTGCCAGCAGTTTACAGCAGGACCAATCTGGGGCCAACGTCCTGACTTTC; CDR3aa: CASSLQQDQSGANVLTF
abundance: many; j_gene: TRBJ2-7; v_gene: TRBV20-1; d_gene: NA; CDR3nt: TGCAGTGCTAACCGGGACAACTCCTACGAGCAGTACTTC; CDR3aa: CSANRDNSYEQYF
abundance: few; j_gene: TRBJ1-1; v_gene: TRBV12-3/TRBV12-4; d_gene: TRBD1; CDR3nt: TGTGCCAGCTCCCCGGGACAGGGAACCACTGAAGCTTTCTTT; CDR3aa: CASSPGQGTTEAFF
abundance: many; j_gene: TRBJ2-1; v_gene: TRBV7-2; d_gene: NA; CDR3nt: TGTGCCAGCAGCTTAAGCTTTGGGGGCCTAAATGAGCAGTTCTTC; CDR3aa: CASSLSFGGLNEQFF
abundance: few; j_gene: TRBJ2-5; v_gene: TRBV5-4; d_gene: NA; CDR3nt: TGTGCCAGCAGCGGAGCCACGGACTACGGGGAGACCCAGTACTTC; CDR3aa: CASSGATDYGETQYF
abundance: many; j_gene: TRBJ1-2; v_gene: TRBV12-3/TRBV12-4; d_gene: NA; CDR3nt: TGTGCCAGCAGTTTAGCCACGGCCACATATGGCTACACCTTC; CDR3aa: CASSLATATYGYTF
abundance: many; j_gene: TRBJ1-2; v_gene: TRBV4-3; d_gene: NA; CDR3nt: TGCGCCAGCAGCCAAGAGGTCAAAAACTATGGCTACACCTTC; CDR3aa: CASSQEVKNYGYTF
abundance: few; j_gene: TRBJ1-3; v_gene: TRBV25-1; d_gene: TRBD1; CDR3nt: TGTGCCAGCAGTTTGGGACAGGGTAGAAACACCATATATTTT; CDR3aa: CASSLGQGRNTIYF
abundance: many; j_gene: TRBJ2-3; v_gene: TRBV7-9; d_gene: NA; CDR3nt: TGTGCCAGCAGCACGGAATGGACTCCTGTCACAGATACGCAGTATTTT; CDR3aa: CASSTEWTPVTDTQYF
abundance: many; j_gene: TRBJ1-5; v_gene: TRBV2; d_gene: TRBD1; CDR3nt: TGTGCCAGCACCGACTTAAGGACAGGGTGGCAGCCCCAGCATTTT; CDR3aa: CASTDLRTGWQPQHF
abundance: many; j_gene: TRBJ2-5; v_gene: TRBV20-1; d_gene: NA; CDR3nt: TGCAGTGCGCTGACCCCCTGGGGGACCCAGTACTTC; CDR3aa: CSALTPWGTQYF
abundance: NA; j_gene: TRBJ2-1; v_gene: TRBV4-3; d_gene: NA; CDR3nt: TGCGCCAGCAGCCAAGACGCACAGGGAGCCGCCTACAATGAGCAGTTCTTC; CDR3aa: CASSQDAQGAAYNEQFF
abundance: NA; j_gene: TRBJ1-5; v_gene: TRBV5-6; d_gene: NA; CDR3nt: TGTGCCAGCAGCGTAGGACAGATCAATCAGCCCCAGCATTTT; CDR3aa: CASSVGQINQPQHF
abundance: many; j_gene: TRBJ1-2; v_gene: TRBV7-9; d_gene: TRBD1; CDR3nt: TGTGCCAGCAGCCGGACAGGGAGCGGTGGCTACACCTTC; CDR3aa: CASSRTGSGGYTF
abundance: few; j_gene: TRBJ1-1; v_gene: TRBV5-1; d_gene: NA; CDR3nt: TGCGCCAGCAGCACGGGACTGACGAACACTGAAGCTTTCTTT; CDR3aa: CASSTGLTNTEAFF
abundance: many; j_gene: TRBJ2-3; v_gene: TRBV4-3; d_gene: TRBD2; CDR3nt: TGCGCCAGCAGCCTTCTACCCTTTACTAGCGGGGGCACGGCAGATACGCAGTATTTT; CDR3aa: CASSLLPFTSGGTADTQYF
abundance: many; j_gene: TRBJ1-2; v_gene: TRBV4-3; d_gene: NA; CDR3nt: TGCGCCAGCAGCCAAGATATGGCAGGGGCCTCGCTCTATGGCTACACCTTC; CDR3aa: CASSQDMAGASLYGYTF
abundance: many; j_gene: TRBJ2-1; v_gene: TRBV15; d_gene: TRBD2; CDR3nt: TGTGCCACCAGCACACGGACTAGCGTAAATGAGCAGTTCTTC; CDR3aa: CATSTRTSVNEQFF
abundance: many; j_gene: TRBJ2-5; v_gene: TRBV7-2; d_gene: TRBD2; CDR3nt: TGTGCCAGCGGCCCGGGACTAGCCACGGAGACCCAGTACTTC; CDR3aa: CASGPGLATETQYF
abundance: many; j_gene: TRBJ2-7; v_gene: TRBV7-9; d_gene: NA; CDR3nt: TGTGCCAGCAGCCAACCGAAGGGGCGGCAGACCTACGAGCAGTACTTC; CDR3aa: CASSQPKGRQTYEQYF
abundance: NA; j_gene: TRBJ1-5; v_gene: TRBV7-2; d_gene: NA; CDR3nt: TGTGCCAGCAGCTTGGGAACACCGAATCAGCCCCAGCATTTT; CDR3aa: CASSLGTPNQPQHF
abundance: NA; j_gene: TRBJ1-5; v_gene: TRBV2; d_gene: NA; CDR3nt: TGTGCCAGCAGTGAACACAGGGCCCGCAATCAGCCCCAGCATTTT; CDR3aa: CASSEHRARNQPQHF
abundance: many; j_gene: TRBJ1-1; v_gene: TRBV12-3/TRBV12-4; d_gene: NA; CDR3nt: TGTGCCAGCAGTCTGCCCCCAGGATACACTGAAGCTTTCTTT; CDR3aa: CASSLPPGYTEAFF
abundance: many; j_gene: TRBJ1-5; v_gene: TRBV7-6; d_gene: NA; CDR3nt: TGTGCCAGCAGCTTAGAGGACGGGCGTGGGCCCCAGCATTTT; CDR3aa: CASSLEDGRGPQHF
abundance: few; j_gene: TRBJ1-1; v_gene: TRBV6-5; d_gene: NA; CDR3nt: TGTGCCAGCAGTTCCAGGGAGTGGGGCACTGAAGCTTTCTTT; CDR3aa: CASSSREWGTEAFF
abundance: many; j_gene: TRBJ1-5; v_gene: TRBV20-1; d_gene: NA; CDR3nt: TGCAGTGCCAATCAGACAGTGGGCCTCAATCAGCCCCAGCATTTT; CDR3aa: CSANQTVGLNQPQHF
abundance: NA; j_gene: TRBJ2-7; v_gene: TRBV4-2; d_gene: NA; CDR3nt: TGTGCCAGCAGCCCGTTGGCGCGCTACGAGCAGTACTTC; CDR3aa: CASSPLARYEQYF
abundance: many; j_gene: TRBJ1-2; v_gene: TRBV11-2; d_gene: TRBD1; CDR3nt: TGTGCCAGCACCGTGGACAGGGAGGGAGTTAGAGGCTACACCTTC; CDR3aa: CASTVDREGVRGYTF
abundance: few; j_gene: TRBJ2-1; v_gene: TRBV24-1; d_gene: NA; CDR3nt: TGTGCCACCAGTGATCCCAGGGGACCCAATGAGCAGTTCTTC; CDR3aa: CATSDPRGPNEQFF
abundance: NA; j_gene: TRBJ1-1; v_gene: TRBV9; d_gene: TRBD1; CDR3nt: TGTGCCAGCAGCGAAACAGGGGGTATGAACACTGAAGCTTTCTTT; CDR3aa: CASSETGGMNTEAFF
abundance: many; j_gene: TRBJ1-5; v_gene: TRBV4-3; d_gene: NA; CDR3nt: TGCGCCAGCAGCCAAGATGTGGGGCAGCCCCAGCATTTT; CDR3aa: CASSQDVGQPQHF
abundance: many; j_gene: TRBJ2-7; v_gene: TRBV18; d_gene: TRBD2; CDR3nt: TGTGCCAGCTTCGTAGGCGGGGGATTCTACGAGCAGTACTTC; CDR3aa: CASFVGGGFYEQYF
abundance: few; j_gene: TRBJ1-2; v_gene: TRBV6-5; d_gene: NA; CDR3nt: TGTGCCAGCAGTTACTCGACCGGGACGCTTGTGGGGGGCTACACCTTC; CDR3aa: CASSYSTGTLVGGYTF